The 23 T cell receptor beta chains presented below share a single source sample, sequenced in a study of identical twins. TCRdb fed the 5' RACE reads into MiXCR, producing one record per CDR3 protein. The sample comprises approximately 220,000 distinct CDR3 sequences, about 7.5% of which are singletons, and 1.9% rests with the top ten. The data were also submitted as part of a second study, on yellow fever vaccine responses in identical twins.

Material for sequencing was memory (CD45RO+) T cells sorted from blood. These receptor sequences come from a woman in her late teens or twenties in good health.

This chain links TRBV28 with TRBJ2-1; weak D call: TRBD1 (5 bases). The CDR3 spans 14 residues. Germline CDR1 and CDR2: MDHEN and SYDVKM. V lost 5 bases, J lost 7 bases, and 15 bases lay in between. CDR3 loop: CASSPAPTDNEQFF. The CDR3 nucleotides are TGTGCCAGCAGTCCCGCCCCGACAGATAATGAGCAGTTCTTC.

At least ten counts were recorded for this clonotype. This chain connects TRBV5-1 to TRBJ2-2; D is unclear. The CDR3 totals 15 residues. V was cut by 0 bases and J by 0 bases, with 6 bases left in between. The germline CDR1 and CDR2 sequences are SGHRS and YFSETQ. The CDR3 region is CASSLGRANTGELFF. CDR3 sequence (DNA): TGCGCCAGCAGCTTGGGTAGAGCGAACACCGGGGAGCTGTTTTTT.

This clonotype was observed at least ten times. The gene calls are TRBV29-1 and TRBJ1-2, with D tentatively TRBD1 (6 bases). Germline V gene data show CDR1 as SQVTM and CDR2 as ANQGSEA. The V end lost 3 bases, the J end lost 4 bases, and 18 bases lay between the germline ends. The CDR3 has 15 residues. The CDR3 sequence is CSVDYRPGGGYGYTF. CDR3 DNA sequence: TGCAGCGTTGATTACCGGCCCGGGGGCGGCTATGGCTACACCTTC.

This clonotype showed up many times. The rearrangement uses TRBV7-9 and TRBJ2-7; D gene ambiguous. The V end was cut by 0 bases, the J end by 9 bases, with 12 bases between. Germline CDR1 SEHNR, CDR2 FQNEAQ (reference sequence). The CDR3 extends over 13 amino acids. DNA for the CDR3: TGTGCCAGCAGCTTAGCGCTTCGGACGGGGCAGTACTTC. Translated, it gives CASSLALRTGQYF. The full variable domain, with the rest looked up from reference TRBV7-9 and TRBJ2-7, is DTGVSQNPRHKITKRGQNVTFRCDPISEHNRLYWYRQTLGQGPEFLTYFQNEAQLEKSRLLSDRFSAERPKGSFSTLEIQRTEQGDSAMYLCASSLALRTGQYFGPGTRLTVT.

The genes are TRBV15 and TRBJ2-5; 14 positions agree with TRBD2. This CDR3 contains 15 residues. After removal of 9 bases from V and 5 bases from J, the junction contained 8 bases not matched to a gene. In germline, CDR1 is LNHNV, CDR2 YYDKDF (reference sequence). The CDR3 nucleotides read TGTGCCACAACTGGGACTAGCGGGAGCCGGGAGACCCAGTACTTC. This sequence encodes CATTGTSGSRETQYF.

This clonotype was counted ten times or more. This rearrangement joins TRBV6-5 to TRBJ2-1; no reliable D call. Germline V lookup: CDR1 MNHEY, CDR2 SVGAGI. V lost 3 bases to trimming and J lost 10 bases, with 13 bases between them. CDR3 length: 13 amino acids. The CDR3 DNA is TGTGCCAGCAGTTATCTCACTACCGGGGAGCAGTTCTTC. Translated, it gives CASSYLTTGEQFF.

This clonotype was observed a handful of times. The chain carries TRBV6-2 or TRBV6-3 and TRBJ2-7, with D tentatively TRBD2 (5 bases). Germline-derived CDR1 and CDR2 are MNHEY and SVGEGT. There are 13 residues in the CDR3. V shed 2 bases and J shed 5 bases, with 10 bases lying between them. CDR3 region: CASSYRLADEQYF. For the CDR3, the DNA is TGTGCCAGCAGTTACCGGCTAGCTGACGAGCAGTACTTC.

The table lists this clonotype with many counts. The CDR3 here is CASSQTWGPNYEQYF. As DNA, the CDR3 is TGCGCCAGCAGCCAGACGTGGGGACCCAACTACGAGCAGTACTTC. The V call is TRBV5-1, the J call TRBJ2-7, with D possibly called TRBD1 or TRBD2 (5 bases each). V lost 4 bases, J lost 3 bases, and 17 bases lay in between. The germline V gene encodes CDR1 SGHRS and CDR2 YFSETQ. The CDR3 contains 15 residues.

This clonotype occurred many times. The chain employs TRBV6-5 and TRBJ2-3; D possibly corresponds to TRBD2 (6 bases). The length of the CDR3 is 17 residues. Trimming left V 2 bases short and J 3 bases short, with 18 bases between. Germline V gene data show CDR1 as MNHEY and CDR2 as SVGAGI. The CDR3 sequence: CASSYNPAGSGTDTQYF. DNA of the CDR3: TGTGCCAGCAGTTACAATCCGGCGGGATCTGGGACAGATACGCAGTATTTT.

This clonotype has a count of ten or more. The rearrangement joins TRBV24-1 to TRBJ2-7, with 7 bases fitting TRBD2. Looked up from germline, CDR1 is KGHDR and CDR2 is SFDVKD. This CDR3 is 14 amino acids long. Unmatched junction bases numbered 3, after V lost 4 bases and J lost 1 base. CDR3 sequence: CATSDPGRSYEQYF. As DNA, the CDR3 is TGTGCCACCAGTGACCCCGGGAGGTCCTACGAGCAGTACTTC.

In its sample, this clonotype was seen many times. V and J are TRBV29-1 and TRBJ2-1; TRBD2 aligns across 10 bases. CDR1 and CDR2 from the germline V gene are SQVTM and ANQGSEA. This CDR3 comprises 15 residues. Trimming cost V 3 bases and J 2 bases; bases outside gene matches: 4. CDR3 nucleotides: TGCAGCGTTGACTCCAGCGGGAGGGCCTACAATGAGCAGTTCTTC. Its translation is CSVDSSGRAYNEQFF.

This clonotype was detected ten times or more. CDR3 nucleotide sequence: TGTGCCAGCAGCGCCCGGGAGGGCCCCGGGAATACGCAGTATTTT. Its protein is CASSAREGPGNTQYF. The genes are TRBV7-2 and TRBJ2-3, with 8 bases that match TRBD2. The germline gives CDR1 SGHTA, CDR2 FQGNSA. This CDR3 has 15 residues. V lost 5 bases to trimming and J lost 7 bases; unmatched junction nucleotides: 11.

This clonotype was seen a few times. V and J are TRBV20-1 and TRBJ2-1; 9 bases are shared with TRBD2. This CDR3 region has 17 residues. The germline gives CDR1 DFQATT, CDR2 SNEGSKA (reference sequence). With V trimmed by 7 bases and J by 3 bases, 16 bases remained unmatched. The CDR3 DNA sequence: TGCAGTGGACTAGCGGACGCCCTCGGGGGGAGCTACAATGAGCAGTTCTTC. Amino acid sequence: CSGLADALGGSYNEQFF.

This clonotype was counted a few times. This chain connects TRBV7-8 to TRBJ2-7; tentatively, D is TRBD2 (5 bases). V lost 1 base and J 5 bases, leaving 9 bases between the germline ends. This CDR3 region has 13 residues. Germline V CDR1 and CDR2: SGHVS, FQNEAQ. In DNA form, the CDR3 reads TGTGCCAGCAGCTTAGTTGCGGGTCACGAGCAGTACTTC. Amino acids: CASSLVAGHEQYF.

This clonotype was recorded many times. V and J are TRBV28 and TRBJ1-1, with TRBD1 identical over 8 bases. Unmatched junction bases numbered 12, after V lost 6 bases and J lost 3 bases. The CDR3 covers 16 residues. The germline CDR1 and CDR2 sequences are MDHEN and SYDVKM. CDR3 DNA: TGTGCCAGCAGGCGACAGGGGATGGTTGGGGACACTGAAGCTTTCTTT. Residues: CASRRQGMVGDTEAFF.

In its sample, this clonotype was seen a few times. The chain is built from TRBV6-4 and TRBJ2-2; the match to TRBD1 covers 7 bases. Germline CDR1 is MRHNA and CDR2 is SNTAGT. The CDR3 runs to 15 residues. V shed 3 bases and J 4 bases; nucleotides not matched to a gene: 5. The CDR3 DNA reads TGTGCCAGCAGTGAAGCGACAGGGACCACCGGGGAGCTGTTTTTT. It codes for CASSEATGTTGELFF.

This clonotype came up many times. V and J are TRBV7-2 and TRBJ1-3, with D maybe TRBD1 (5 bases). The CDR3 extends over 15 amino acids. Germline V gene data show CDR1 as SGHTA and CDR2 as FQGNSA. V was cut by 5 bases and J by 4 bases, with 15 bases left in between. This chain's CDR3 is CASSPMGGKGNTIYF. The CDR3 bases are TGTGCCAGCAGCCCCATGGGGGGGAAGGGAAACACCATATATTTT.

This clonotype was found a few times. The rearrangement uses TRBV20-1 and TRBJ2-1; 11 positions match TRBD2. With V trimmed by 4 bases and J by 4 bases, 6 bases remained unmatched. Germline assignment: CDR1 DFQATT and CDR2 SNEGSKA (reference sequence). This CDR3 has 15 amino acids. The DNA for the CDR3 is TGCAGTGCTATAGTCGGGACTAGCGGTTACAATGAGCAGTTCTTC. Its translation: CSAIVGTSGYNEQFF.

V is TRBV15 and J is TRBJ2-5; tentatively, D is TRBD2 (5 bases). CDR1 is LNHNV, CDR2 YYDKDF, per germline (reference sequence). The V end was cut by 1 base, the J end by 5 bases, with 17 bases between. This CDR3 region has 16 residues. The CDR3 region has the DNA TGTGCCACCAGCAGAGGGTTCGGGGAGTTAGAGGAGACCCAGTACTTC. The encoded protein is CATSRGFGELEETQYF.

J is TRBJ1-2 and V is TRBV7-8; 10 positions match TRBD1. Germline V lookup: CDR1 SGHVS, CDR2 FQNEAQ. CDR3 length: 15 amino acids. V was pared by 5 bases and J by 8 bases, with 11 bases of the junction left unmatched. The CDR3 sequence: CASSPTPTGGGGYTF. In DNA form, the CDR3 reads TGTGCCAGCAGCCCAACACCGACAGGGGGCGGGGGCTACACCTTC.

This clonotype showed up just a few times. V and J are TRBV6-2 or TRBV6-3 and TRBJ2-5; 12 bases match TRBD2. V dropped 5 bases and J dropped 6; count of bases not matched to a gene: 10. Per the germline V gene, CDR1 is MNHEY and CDR2 is SVGEGT. This CDR3 has 16 amino acids. CDR3 DNA sequence: TGTGCCAGCAGTAAAATGGCTAGCGGGAGGGTACAGACCCAGTACTTC. Its protein product is CASSKMASGRVQTQYF.

This clonotype was detected only a few times. The chain couples TRBV2 to TRBJ2-2; D is undetermined. The germline gives CDR1 SNHLY, CDR2 FYNNEI. The CDR3 spans 15 residues. Trimming shortened V by 3 bases and J by 0 bases, and 8 bases separated the two germline ends. The DNA of the CDR3 is TGTGCCAGCAGTGAGACCTTTTCGAACACCGGGGAGCTGTTTTTT. Residues: CASSETFSNTGELFF.

A few counts support this clonotype. This rearrangement joins TRBV12-3 or TRBV12-4 to TRBJ1-1; possible D gene TRBD1, 5 bases. V was cut by 7 bases and J by 0 bases, with 15 bases left in between. The length of the CDR3 is 15 residues. CDR3 bases: TGTGCCAGCATCCCCAGGGTAGGAATGAACACTGAAGCTTTCTTT. The encoded protein is CASIPRVGMNTEAFF.